This entry features one T cell receptor (beta chain) sequence. Its antigen is currently unknown. This entry belongs to a study of T cell responses to AZD1222 COVID-19 vaccine. Some clones are missing from TCRdb's copy, which holds only in-frame ones; the method was immunoSEQ multiplex PCR. The table shows roughly 150,000 clones, with roughly 90% occurring only once. The CDR3 has 13 residues. Germline lookup yields CDR1 MNHEY and CDR2 SVGAGI. J was trimmed by 3 bases and V by 7 bases; bases with no gene match: 5. General study findings and limits: The sample set comprised mostly white British donors with more females, and clonal diversity was possibly underestimated. Close to half of spike-specific TCRs reportedly recognize unmutated variant regions.

This specimen consisted of peripheral blood, obtained on day 0 of AZD1222 vaccination. The rearrangement uses TRBV6-5 and TRBJ2-7; 8 bases map to TRBD1. The clonotype was recovered from an adult in good health. CDR3: CASTGTGHYEQYF. The CDR3 DNA follows: TGTGCCAGCACAGGGACAGGCCACTACGAGCAGTACTTC.